This TCR beta chain was recorded in a study of cytomegalovirus exposure and HLA in healthy donors. Comments on this clone: What it binds is unknown.

Both 60 Vbeta primers and 13 Jbeta primers went into the PCR. TCRdb keeps only in-frame clones here, not all; method: immunoSEQ multiplex PCR. The sample has 120,000 to 150,000 clones; about 80% are singletons. Whole-study results and caveats: Among donors in an Asian-associated ancestry cluster, a later analysis reportedly found fewer N-insertions than the roughly 610-donor mean.

The sequence came from a woman in her 30s in good health and CMV-seronegative. The sequencing sample was made of PBMCs.

The DNA for the CDR3 is TGTGCCAGCAGCTTACAGGGAGGCTACACCTTC. Amino acids: CASSLQGGYTF. V gene TRBV7-9 combines with J gene TRBJ1-2, with D possibly TRBD1 on 5 matching bases. CDR1 and CDR2 (germline): SEHNR, FQNEAQ (reference sequence). The ends were cut back, 2 bases at V and 8 bases at J, with 6 bases in the middle. The CDR3 extends over 11 amino acids.